Below are 2 T cell receptor beta chains sequenced from a single sample in a study of blood T cells in healthy people across ages. Using a J-beta primer mix together with a sample-barcoded 5' primer, a second PCR was run for about 6 to 12 cycles. TCRdb re-called the 5' RACE reads with MiXCR, one entry per CDR3 protein. The sample carries 600,000 to 1,000,000 distinct CDR3 sequences, about 25% recorded once. This sample was also put to use in a study of T cells of mothers and their children.

The sequenced sample consisted of blood. Receptors were obtained from a boy under 18 in good health.

This clonotype was detected a few times. V gene TRBV7-2 combines with J gene TRBJ2-1; TRBD2 matches 7 bases. CDR3 length: 16 residues. Germline CDR1 and CDR2: SGHTA and FQGNSA. V lost 4 bases and J lost 1; bases outside the gene matches: 7. CDR3 loop: CASSWDYPGSYNEQFF. In DNA, the CDR3 is TGTGCCAGCAGCTGGGACTACCCCGGATCCTACAATGAGCAGTTCTTC.

The chain employs TRBV24-1 and TRBJ2-2; no definite D call. With 1 base removed from V and 4 bases from J, the gap between germline ends came to 15 bases. Looked up from germline, CDR1 is KGHDR and CDR2 is SFDVKD. The CDR3 sequence is 17 residues long. CDR3 nucleotide sequence: TGTGCCACCAGTGATTTTAACCAAGCCGTCGGCACCGGGGAGCTGTTTTTT. Protein product: CATSDFNQAVGTGELFF.